The clone carrying this TCR beta chain was seen just once. Original analysis: How many nucleated cells were present was estimated from reference gene primer amplification. Sequencing was performed with immunoSEQ multiplex PCR; in TCRdb, only in-frame clones are kept and a portion is missing. V and J calls and clone size come straight from that table; D and trimming were deduced from the DNA. Of 130,000 to 150,000 clones in the sample, 70% to 90% were seen once. The data derive from a study of blood T cell repertoires in COVID-19. Study details: Whether acute or convalescent, the COVID-19 samples came from the United States, Italy and Spain. PBMCs, B-cell-depleted T cells, or T cells provided the cDNA or gDNA that made up the material.

Germline V CDR1 and CDR2: SQVTM, ANQGSEA. V lost 0 bases, J lost 12 bases, and 12 bases lay in between. CDR3 size: 12 residues. Input material: peripheral blood. The clonotype was recovered from a human donor with acute or convalescent COVID-19. The donor label of this sample is uncertain. V and J are TRBV29-1 and TRBJ2-1, with D possibly being TRBD2 (6 bases). The CDR3 protein is CSVEDRRERQFF. Written as DNA, the CDR3 is TGCAGCGTTGAAGACCGGAGGGAACGGCAGTTCTTC.